This TCR beta chain comes out of a study of graft-versus-host responses after intestinal transplantation. At the level of the study: Every recipient underwent anti-thymocyte globulin induction, then tacrolimus and steroids for roughly 3 years.

Sequencing used immunoSEQ multiplex PCR; TCRdb keeps in-frame clones, though not all of them. Among about 97,000 clones listed, roughly 92% were seen once. A note on this clone: Its antigen is unknown.

The CDR3 covers 20 residues. Unmatched junction bases numbered 21, after V lost 5 bases and J lost 2 bases. CDR1 MNHGY and CDR2 SVAAGI come from the germline V gene. Findings and caveats of the study: GvH clones were identified in recipient marrow, with some first appearing in ileum or blood.

The clonotype originates from a human donor who was the organ donor for an intestinal transplant. This chain joins TRBV6-9 and TRBJ2-3, with 8 positions matching TRBD1. The sequencing used unstimulated CD8+ T cells sorted from spleen or lymph node cells, collected before transplant. CDR3: CASSDSTGTGPSENTDTQYF. CDR3 in DNA: TGTGCCAGCAGTGATAGTACCGGGACAGGTCCTAGTGAAAACACAGATACGCAGTATTTT.